This entry describes one T cell receptor (beta chain). Its antigen is not yet known. No much larger clonotype is one base removed from it; base qualities were not supplied. Taken from the germline V gene, the CDR1 and CDR2 loops are SGDLS and YYNGEE. The CDR3 measures 15 amino acids from cysteine to phenylalanine. Only the CDR3 part of the read is kept: 45 bases, read in frame from the first base. The junction shows trimming of 4 bases on V and 1 base on J, plus 12 bases between the germline ends. The time point label on this specimen signifies: week 35, safety follow-up. Each vaccine dose was 300 ug of a 20-mer mutant IDH1 peptide in Montanide, given subcutaneously with topical imiquimod. Eight vaccinations were administered to patients in weeks 1, 3, 5, 7, 11, 15, 19 and 23, corresponding to visits V03 through V10. Donors had newly diagnosed WHO grade 3 or 4 IDH1-mutant astrocytomas with loss of nuclear ATRX. The samples were drawn from NOA16, a multicentre, single-arm, open-label phase I trial in Germany that tested a mutant IDH1 peptide vaccine in humans for the first time. The DNeasy Blood and Tissue Kit was used to extract genomic DNA from EDTA blood for TCRB sequencing.

To prepare the library, the immunoSEQ multiplex PCR assay was applied. The hsTCRB Kit was used according to the manufacturer's protocol to amplify rearranged TCR beta chain sequences. Sequencing of TCRB libraries was carried out on an Illumina MiSeq. Processing in the source paper ran as follows. Demultiplexing, trimming and gene mapping were performed with the kit vendor's proprietary platform. In TCRdb, the immuneACCESS table is reduced to in-frame sequences with V and J assigned. These tables do not hold every clone; where another copy was compared, an unresolved V gene accounts for under half, and the others remain unexplained. V, J and clone size reflect that table, while D and trimming were determined from the DNA. The sample includes tens of thousands of clones, with 80% to 90% observed a single time. 5% to 7% of the sample comes from the top ten. These data originate in a study of a mutant IDH1 vaccine in newly diagnosed glioma (dated by TCRdb to about 2021). General notes on the study: In the chemotherapy-containing groups, vaccination started alongside temozolomide cycles, whereas in patients who had radiotherapy alone it started 4-6 weeks after radiotherapy. Prior to enrollment, patients had been given standard therapy consisting of radiotherapy alone, temozolomide alone, or radiochemotherapy with temozolomide, with the combination given to most patients. Of the approximately 29 treated patients, around 62% were male and around 40% were female, and a mean age of roughly 41 years was recorded. Peripheral blood was drawn at six visits: V03 (baseline), V05, V07, V10, V12 and V13. Visit V12 was the week-35 safety follow-up and visit V13 was the week-47 end of study. Longitudinal TCRB deep sequencing was done for fewer than 30 treated patients, wherever samples were available for exploratory analyses. What the research found in general, with its limitations: It was noted by the authors that analyses of patient blood samples could not be reproduced owing to sample limitations. Immune responses induced by the vaccine were seen in around 93% of patients across multiple MHC alleles. Availability determined which PBMC samples were chosen for TCRB deep sequencing. Changes in the top peripheral T cell clonotypes picked up by TCRB sequencing did not appear to be linked to pseudoprogression.

The chain joins TRBV9 to TRBJ2-1, with the D gene too uncertain to name. The TCR comes from a middle-aged man with glioma. The source material was PBMCs, sampled from a glioma patient whose treatment included an IDH1 peptide vaccine. Read as DNA, the sequence is TGTGCCAGCAGCCCCAAATCGGCGTCCTACAATGAGCAGTTCTTC. Its translation reads: CASSPKSASYNEQFF.